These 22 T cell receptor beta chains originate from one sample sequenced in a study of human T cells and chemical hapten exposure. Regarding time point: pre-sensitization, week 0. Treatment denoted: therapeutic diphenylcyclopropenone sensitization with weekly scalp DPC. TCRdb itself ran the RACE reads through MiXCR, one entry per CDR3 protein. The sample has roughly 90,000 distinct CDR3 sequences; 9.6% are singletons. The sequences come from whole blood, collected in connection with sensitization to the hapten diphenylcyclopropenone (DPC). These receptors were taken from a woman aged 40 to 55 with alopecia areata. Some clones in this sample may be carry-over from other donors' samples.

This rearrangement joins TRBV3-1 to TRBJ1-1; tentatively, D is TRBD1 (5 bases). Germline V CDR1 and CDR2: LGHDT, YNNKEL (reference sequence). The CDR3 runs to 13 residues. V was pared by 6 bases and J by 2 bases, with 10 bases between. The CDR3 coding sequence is TGTGCCAGCAGGGACAAATTCAACACTGAAGCTTTCTTT. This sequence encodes CASRDKFNTEAFF.

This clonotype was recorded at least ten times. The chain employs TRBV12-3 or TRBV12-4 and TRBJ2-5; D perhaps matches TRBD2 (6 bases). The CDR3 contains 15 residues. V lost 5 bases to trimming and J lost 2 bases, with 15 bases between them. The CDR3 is CASSPSRTTQETQYF. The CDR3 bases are TGTGCCAGCAGTCCCTCCAGGACTACTCAAGAGACCCAGTACTTC.

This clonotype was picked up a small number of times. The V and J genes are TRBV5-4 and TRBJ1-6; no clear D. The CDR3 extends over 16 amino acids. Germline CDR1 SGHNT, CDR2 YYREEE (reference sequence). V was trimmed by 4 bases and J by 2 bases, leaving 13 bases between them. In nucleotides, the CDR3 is TGTGCCAGCAGCATGTGGACGGGCACCTATAATTCACCCCTCCACTTT. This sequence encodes CASSMWTGTYNSPLHF.

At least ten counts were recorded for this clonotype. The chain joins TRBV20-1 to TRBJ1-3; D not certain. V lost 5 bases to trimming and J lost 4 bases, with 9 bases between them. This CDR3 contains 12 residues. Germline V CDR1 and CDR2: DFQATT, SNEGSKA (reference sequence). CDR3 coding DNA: TGCAGTGCTCCAGGCCTCGGAAACACCATATATTTT. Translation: CSAPGLGNTIYF.

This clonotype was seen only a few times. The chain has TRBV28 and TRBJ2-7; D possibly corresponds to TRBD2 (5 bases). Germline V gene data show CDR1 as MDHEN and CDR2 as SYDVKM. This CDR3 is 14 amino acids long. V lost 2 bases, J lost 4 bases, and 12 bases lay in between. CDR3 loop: CASSLGVVAYEQYF. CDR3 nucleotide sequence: TGTGCCAGCAGTTTAGGGGTGGTAGCGTACGAGCAGTACTTC.

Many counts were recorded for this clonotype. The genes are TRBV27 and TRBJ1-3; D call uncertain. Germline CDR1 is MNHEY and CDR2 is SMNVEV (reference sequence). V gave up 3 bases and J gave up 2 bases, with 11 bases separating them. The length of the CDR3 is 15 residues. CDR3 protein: CASSLAAGAGNTIYF. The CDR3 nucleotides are TGTGCCAGCAGTTTGGCGGCTGGAGCTGGAAACACCATATATTTT.

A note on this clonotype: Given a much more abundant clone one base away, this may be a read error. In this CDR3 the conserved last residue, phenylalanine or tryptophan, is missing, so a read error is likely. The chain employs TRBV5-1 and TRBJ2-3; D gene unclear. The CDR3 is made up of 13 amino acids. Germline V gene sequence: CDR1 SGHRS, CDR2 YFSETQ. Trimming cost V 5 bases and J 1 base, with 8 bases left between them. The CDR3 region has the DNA TGCGCCAGCAGTCGGGCCGGCACAGATACGCAGTATATT. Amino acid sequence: CASSRAGTDTQYI.

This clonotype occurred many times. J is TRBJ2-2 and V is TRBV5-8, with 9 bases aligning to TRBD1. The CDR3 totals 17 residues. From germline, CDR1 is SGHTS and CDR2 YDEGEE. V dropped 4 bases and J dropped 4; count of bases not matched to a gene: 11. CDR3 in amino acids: CASSLNPGTGSTGELFF. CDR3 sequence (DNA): TGTGCCAGCAGCCTAAACCCCGGGACAGGGAGCACCGGGGAGCTGTTTTTT. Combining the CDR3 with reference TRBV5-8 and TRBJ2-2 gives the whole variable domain EAGVTQSPTHLIKTRGQQATLRCSPISGHTSVYWYQQALGLGLQFLLWYDEGEERNRGNFPPRFSGRQFPNYSSELNVNALELEDSALYLCASSLNPGTGSTGELFFGEGSRLTVL.

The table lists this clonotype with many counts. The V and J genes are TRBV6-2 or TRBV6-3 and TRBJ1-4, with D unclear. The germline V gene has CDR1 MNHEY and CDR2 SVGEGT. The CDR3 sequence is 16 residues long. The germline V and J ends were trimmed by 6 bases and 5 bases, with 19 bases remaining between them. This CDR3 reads CASSQETSYRNEKLFF. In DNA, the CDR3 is TGTGCCAGCAGCCAAGAAACATCCTACCGGAATGAAAAACTGTTTTTT.

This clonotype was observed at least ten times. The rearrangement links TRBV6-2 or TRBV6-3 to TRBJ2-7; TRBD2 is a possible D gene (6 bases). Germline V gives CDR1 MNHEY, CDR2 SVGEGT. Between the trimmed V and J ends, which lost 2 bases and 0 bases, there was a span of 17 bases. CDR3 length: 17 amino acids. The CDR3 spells CASSYQARGEGSYEQYF. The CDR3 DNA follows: TGTGCCAGCAGTTACCAGGCGCGGGGTGAGGGCTCCTACGAGCAGTACTTC.

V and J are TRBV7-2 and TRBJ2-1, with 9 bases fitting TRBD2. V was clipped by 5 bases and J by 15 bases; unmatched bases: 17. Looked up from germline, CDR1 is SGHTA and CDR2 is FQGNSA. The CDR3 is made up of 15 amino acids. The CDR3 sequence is CASSPGTSRTLALFF. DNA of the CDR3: TGTGCCAGCAGCCCAGGGACTAGCCGGACCCTTGCATTGTTCTTC.

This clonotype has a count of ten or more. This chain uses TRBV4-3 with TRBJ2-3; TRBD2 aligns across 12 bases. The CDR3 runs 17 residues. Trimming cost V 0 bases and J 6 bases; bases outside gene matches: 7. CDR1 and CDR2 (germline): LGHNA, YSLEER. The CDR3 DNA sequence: TGCGCCAGCAGCCAAGAGACCTGGACTAGCGGGGTGGATACGCAGTATTTT. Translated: CASSQETWTSGVDTQYF.

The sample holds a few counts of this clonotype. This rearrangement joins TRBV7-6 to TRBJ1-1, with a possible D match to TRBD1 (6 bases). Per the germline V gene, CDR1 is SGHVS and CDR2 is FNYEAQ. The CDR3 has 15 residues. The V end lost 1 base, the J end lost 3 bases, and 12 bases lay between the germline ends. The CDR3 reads CASSLGWGPDTEAFF. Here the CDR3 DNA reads TGTGCCAGCAGCTTAGGATGGGGGCCGGACACTGAAGCTTTCTTT.

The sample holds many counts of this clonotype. CDR3 sequence (DNA): TGTGCCAGCAGCCAAGATAATAGAGGAGGCTACACCTTC. Its protein product is CASSQDNRGGYTF. The chain couples TRBV4-2 to TRBJ1-2; D remains ambiguous. Germline CDR1 and CDR2: LGHNA and YNFKEQ. Trimming cost V 0 bases and J 8 bases, with 10 bases left between them. The CDR3 extends over 13 amino acids.

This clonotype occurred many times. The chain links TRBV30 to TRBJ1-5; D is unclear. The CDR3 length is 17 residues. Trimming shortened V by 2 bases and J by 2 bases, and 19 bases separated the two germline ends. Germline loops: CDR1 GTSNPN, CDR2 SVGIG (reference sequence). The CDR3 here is CAWSRSASTIRNQPQHF. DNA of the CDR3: TGTGCCTGGAGTCGGTCAGCTAGTACCATCCGCAATCAGCCCCAGCATTTT.

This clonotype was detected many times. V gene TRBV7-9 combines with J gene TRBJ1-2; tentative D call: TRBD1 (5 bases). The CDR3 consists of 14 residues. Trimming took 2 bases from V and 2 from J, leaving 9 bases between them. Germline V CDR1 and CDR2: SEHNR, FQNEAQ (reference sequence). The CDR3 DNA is TGTGCCAGCAGCTTAAGCGGGGACAACTATGGCTACACCTTC. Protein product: CASSLSGDNYGYTF.

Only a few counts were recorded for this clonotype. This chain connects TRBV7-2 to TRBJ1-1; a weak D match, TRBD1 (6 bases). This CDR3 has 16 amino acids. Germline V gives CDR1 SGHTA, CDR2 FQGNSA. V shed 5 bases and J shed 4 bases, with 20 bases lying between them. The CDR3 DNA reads TGTGCCAGCAGCCATAGACAGGACCCCCTGGGCACTGAAGCTTTCTTT. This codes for CASSHRQDPLGTEAFF. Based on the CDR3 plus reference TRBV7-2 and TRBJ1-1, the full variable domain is GAGVSQSPSNKVTEKGKDVELRCDPISGHTALYWYRQSLGQGLEFLIYFQGNSAPDKSGLPSDRFSAERTGGSVSTLTIQRTQQEDSAVYLCASSHRQDPLGTEAFFGQGTRLTVV.

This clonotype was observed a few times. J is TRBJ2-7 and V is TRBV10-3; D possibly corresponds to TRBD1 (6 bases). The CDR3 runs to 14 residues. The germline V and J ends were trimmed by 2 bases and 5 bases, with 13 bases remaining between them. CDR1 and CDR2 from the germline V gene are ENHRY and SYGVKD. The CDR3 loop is CAISETLKGDEQYF. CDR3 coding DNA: TGTGCCATCAGTGAGACCCTCAAGGGGGACGAGCAGTACTTC.

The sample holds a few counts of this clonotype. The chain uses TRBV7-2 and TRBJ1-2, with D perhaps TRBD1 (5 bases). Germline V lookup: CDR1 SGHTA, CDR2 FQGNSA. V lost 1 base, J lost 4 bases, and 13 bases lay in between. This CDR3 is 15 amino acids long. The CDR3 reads CASSLGAGLSYGYTF. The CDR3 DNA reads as TGTGCCAGCAGCTTAGGGGCAGGGTTGAGCTATGGCTACACCTTC.

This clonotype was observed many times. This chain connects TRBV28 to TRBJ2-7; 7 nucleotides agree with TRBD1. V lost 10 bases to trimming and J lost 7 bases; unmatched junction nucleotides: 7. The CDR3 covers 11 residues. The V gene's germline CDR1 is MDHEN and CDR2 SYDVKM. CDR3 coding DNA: TGTGCCACCCACTACAGGGGTGAGCAGTACTTC. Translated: CATHYRGEQYF.

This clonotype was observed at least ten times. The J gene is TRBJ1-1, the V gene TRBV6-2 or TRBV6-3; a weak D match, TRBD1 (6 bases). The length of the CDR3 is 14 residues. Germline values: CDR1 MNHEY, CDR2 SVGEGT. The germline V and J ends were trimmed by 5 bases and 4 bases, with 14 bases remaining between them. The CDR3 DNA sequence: TGTGCCAGCAGTAATCGCAGGGGTAGCACTGAAGCTTTCTTT. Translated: CASSNRRGSTEAFF.

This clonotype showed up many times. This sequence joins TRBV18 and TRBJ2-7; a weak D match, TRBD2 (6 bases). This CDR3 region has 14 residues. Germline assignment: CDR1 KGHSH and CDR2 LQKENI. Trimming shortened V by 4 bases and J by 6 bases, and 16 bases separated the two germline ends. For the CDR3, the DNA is TGTGCCAGCTCACAACCGGTCGGGGGAAGCGAGCAGTACTTC. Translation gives CASSQPVGGSEQYF.